This TCR beta chain derives from a study of shared clonotypes between healthy human individuals. Study background: A donor's plate count was three for CD4 naive and three for CD4 memory; CD8 naive had two and CD8 memory one.

Trimming left V 4 bases short and J 4 bases short, with 13 bases between. In germline, CDR1 is MDHEN, CDR2 SYDVKM. The CDR3 length is 14 residues. With respect to this clone: The antigen is not known.

Study-wide findings and caveats: Generation probabilities of non-shared clonotypes were lower (relative to those shared by all four donors). Generally, estimated richness proved larger in naive subsets than it did in memory subsets.

CD45RA+ naive and CD45RA-negative memory subsets were separated from CD4+ cells. Only in-frame clones appear in the TCRdb table, and some are missing; sequencing was by immunoSEQ multiplex PCR. The sample lists nearly 1 million clones; around three quarters were seen once. Sequencing input: memory CD4+ T cells sorted from blood. Stated subset: CD45RA-negative fraction. The TCR sequence derives from a man between 18 and 29 years old in good health. The chain is built from TRBV28 and TRBJ2-5; D might be TRBD1 or TRBD2, each matching 6 bases. CDR3 residues: CASSWRWGAETQYF. In nucleotides, the CDR3 is TGTGCCAGCAGTTGGAGGTGGGGGGCAGAGACCCAGTACTTC.